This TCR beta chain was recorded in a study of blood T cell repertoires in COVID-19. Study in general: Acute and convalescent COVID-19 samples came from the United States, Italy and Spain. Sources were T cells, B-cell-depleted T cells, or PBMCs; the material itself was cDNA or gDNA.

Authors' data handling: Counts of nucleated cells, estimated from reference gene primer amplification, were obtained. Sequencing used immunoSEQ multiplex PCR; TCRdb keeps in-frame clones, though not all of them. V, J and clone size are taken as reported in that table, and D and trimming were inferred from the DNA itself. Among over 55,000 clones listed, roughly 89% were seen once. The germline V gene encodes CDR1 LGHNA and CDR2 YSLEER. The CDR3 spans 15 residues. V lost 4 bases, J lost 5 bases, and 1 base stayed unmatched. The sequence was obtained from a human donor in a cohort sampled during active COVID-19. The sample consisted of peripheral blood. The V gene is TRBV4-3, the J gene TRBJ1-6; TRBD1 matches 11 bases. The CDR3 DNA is TGCGCCAGCAGCCGGGACAGGGGGAATAATTCACCCCTCCACTTT. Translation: CASSRDRGNNSPLHF.